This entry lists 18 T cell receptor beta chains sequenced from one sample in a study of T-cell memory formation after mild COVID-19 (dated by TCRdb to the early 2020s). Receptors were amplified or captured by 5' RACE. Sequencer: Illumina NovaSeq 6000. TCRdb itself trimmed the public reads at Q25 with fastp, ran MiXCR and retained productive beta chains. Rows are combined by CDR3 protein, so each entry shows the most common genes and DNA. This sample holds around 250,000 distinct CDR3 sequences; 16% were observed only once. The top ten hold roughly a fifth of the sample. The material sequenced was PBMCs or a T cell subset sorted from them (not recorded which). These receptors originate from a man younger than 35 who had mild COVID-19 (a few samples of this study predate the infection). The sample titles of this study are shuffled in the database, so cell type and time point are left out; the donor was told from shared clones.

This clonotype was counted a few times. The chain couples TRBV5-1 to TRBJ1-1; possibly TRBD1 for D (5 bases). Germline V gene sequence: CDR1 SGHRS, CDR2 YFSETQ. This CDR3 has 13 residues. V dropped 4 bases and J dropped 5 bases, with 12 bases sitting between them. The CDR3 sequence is CASSGSQETEAFF. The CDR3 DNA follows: TGCGCCAGCAGCGGCTCACAGGAGACTGAAGCTTTCTTT.

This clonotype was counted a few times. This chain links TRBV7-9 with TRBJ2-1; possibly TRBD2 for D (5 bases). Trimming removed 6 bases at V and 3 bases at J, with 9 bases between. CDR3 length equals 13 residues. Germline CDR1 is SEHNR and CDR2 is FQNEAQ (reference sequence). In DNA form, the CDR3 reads TGTGCCAGCAGGCTCGGGGTCTACAATGAGCAGTTCTTC. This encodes CASRLGVYNEQFF.

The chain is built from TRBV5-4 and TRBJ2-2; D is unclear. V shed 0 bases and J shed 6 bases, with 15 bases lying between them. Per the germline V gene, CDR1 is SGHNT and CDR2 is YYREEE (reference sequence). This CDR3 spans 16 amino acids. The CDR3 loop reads CASSLGGWGEAGELFF. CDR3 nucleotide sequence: TGTGCCAGCAGCTTGGGGGGTTGGGGTGAAGCCGGGGAGCTGTTTTTT. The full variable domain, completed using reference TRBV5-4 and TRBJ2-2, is ETGVTQSPTHLIKTRGQQVTLRCSSQSGHNTVSWYQQALGQGPQFIFQYYREEENGRGNFPPRFSGLQFPNYSSELNVNALELDDSALYLCASSLGGWGEAGELFFGEGSRLTVL.

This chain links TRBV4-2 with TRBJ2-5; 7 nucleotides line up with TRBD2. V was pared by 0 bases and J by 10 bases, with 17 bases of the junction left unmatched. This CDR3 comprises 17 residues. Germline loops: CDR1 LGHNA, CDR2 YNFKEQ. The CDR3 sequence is CASSQDFGGGPRGSQYF. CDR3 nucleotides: TGTGCCAGCAGCCAAGATTTTGGCGGGGGTCCCCGGGGGAGCCAGTACTTC.

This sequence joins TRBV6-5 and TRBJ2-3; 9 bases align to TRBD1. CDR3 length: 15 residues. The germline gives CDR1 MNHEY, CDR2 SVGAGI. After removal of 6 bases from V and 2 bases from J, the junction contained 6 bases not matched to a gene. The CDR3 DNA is TGTGCCAGCAGCCAAACAGGGGGCTACACAGATACGCAGTATTTT. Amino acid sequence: CASSQTGGYTDTQYF.

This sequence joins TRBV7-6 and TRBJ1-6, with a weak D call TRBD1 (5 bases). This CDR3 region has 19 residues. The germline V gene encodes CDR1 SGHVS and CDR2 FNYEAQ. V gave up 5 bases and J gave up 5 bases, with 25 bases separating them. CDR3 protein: CASSPISPSRDWNNSPLHF. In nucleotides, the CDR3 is TGTGCCAGCAGCCCTATTTCCCCCTCCAGGGACTGGAATAATTCACCCCTCCACTTT.

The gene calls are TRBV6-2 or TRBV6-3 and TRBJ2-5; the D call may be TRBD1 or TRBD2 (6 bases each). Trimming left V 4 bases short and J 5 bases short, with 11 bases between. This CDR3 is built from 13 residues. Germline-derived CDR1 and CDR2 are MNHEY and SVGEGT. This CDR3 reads CASSLGGYETQYF. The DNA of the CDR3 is TGTGCCAGCAGTTTGGGGGGCTATGAGACCCAGTACTTC.

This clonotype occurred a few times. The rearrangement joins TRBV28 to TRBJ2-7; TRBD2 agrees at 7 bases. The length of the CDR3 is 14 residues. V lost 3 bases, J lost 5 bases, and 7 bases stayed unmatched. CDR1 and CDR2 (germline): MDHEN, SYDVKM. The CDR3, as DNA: TGTGCCAGCAGTTTCTCTAGCGGTTACGACGAGCAGTACGTC. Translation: CASSFSSGYDEQYV.

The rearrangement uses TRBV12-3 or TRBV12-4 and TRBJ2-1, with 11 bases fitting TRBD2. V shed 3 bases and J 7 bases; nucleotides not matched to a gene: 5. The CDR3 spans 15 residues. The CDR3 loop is CASSLAASGGNEQFF. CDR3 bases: TGTGCCAGCAGTTTGGCGGCTAGCGGGGGGAATGAGCAGTTCTTC.

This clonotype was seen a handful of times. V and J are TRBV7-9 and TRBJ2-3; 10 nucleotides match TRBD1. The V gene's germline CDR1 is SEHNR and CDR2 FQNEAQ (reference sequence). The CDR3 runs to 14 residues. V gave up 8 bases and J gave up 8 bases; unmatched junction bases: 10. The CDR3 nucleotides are TGTGCCAGCGGGGGACAGGGGTCGCCCCTTACGCAGTATTTT. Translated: CASGGQGSPLTQYF.

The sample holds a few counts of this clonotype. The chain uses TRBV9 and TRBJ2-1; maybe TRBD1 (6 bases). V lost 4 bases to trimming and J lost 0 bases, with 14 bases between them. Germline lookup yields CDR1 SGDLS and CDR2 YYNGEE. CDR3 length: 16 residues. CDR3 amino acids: CASSFQGRSSYNEQFF. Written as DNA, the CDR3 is TGTGCCAGCAGCTTCCAGGGGCGCAGCTCCTACAATGAGCAGTTCTTC.

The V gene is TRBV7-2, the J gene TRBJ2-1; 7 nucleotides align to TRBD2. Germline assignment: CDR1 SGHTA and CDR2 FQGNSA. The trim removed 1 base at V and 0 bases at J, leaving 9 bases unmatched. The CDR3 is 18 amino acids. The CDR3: CASSLVGRGLSSYNEQFF. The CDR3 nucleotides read TGTGCCAGCAGCTTAGTAGGGAGGGGTCTTAGCTCCTACAATGAGCAGTTCTTC. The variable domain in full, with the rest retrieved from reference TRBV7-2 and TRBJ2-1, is GAGVSQSPSNKVTEKGKDVELRCDPISGHTALYWYRQSLGQGLEFLIYFQGNSAPDKSGLPSDRFSAERTGGSVSTLTIQRTQQEDSAVYLCASSLVGRGLSSYNEQFFGPGTRLTVL.

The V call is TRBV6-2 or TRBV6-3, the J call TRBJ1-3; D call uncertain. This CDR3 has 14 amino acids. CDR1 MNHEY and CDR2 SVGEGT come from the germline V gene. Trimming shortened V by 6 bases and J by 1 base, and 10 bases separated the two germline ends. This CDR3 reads CASRMDPSGNTIYF. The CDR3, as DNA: TGTGCCAGCAGAATGGATCCTTCTGGAAACACCATATATTTT.

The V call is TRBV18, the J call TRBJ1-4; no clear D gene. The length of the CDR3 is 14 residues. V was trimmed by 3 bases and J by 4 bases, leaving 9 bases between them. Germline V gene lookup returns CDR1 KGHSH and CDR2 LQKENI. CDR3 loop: CASSPRAVNEKLFF. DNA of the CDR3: TGTGCCAGCTCACCGAGGGCAGTTAATGAAAAACTGTTTTTT.

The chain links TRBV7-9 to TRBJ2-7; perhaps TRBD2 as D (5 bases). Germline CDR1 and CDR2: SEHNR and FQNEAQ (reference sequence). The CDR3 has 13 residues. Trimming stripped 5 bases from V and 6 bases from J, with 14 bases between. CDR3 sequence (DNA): TGTGCCAGCAGCCGTCTCGGGGAGAGCGAGCAGTACTTC. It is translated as CASSRLGESEQYF.

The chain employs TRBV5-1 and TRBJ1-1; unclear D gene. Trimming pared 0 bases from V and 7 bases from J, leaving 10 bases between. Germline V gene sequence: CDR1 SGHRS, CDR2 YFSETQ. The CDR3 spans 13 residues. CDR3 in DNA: TGCGCCAGCAGCTTGGAAATGGGTTTTGAAGCTTTCTTT. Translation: CASSLEMGFEAFF.

The CDR3: CASSFGASMETQYF. The CDR3 coding sequence is TGTGCCAGCAGCTTTGGGGCCTCAATGGAGACCCAGTACTTC. V usage is TRBV7-9 and J usage is TRBJ2-5, with TRBD1 as a possible D gene (5 bases). Germline V gene sequence: CDR1 SEHNR, CDR2 FQNEAQ (reference sequence). The CDR3 sequence is 14 residues long. Trimming removed 3 bases at V and 5 bases at J, with 13 bases between.

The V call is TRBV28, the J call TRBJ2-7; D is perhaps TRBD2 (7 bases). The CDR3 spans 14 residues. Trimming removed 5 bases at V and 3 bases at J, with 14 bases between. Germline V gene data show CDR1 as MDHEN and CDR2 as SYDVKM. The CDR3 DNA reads TGTGCCAGCAGTGGGAGGGGGACGATCTACGAGCAGTACGTC. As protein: CASSGRGTIYEQYV.